This T cell receptor (beta chain) is drawn from a study of T cells after yellow fever vaccination. General study results and limits: Among primary-vaccination clones, most reappeared after the booster, at approximately 96% for CD4 and more than 85% for CD8. A limited proportion of clonotypes was detected within both the CD4 and CD8 compartments.

To note about this clonotype: What it binds is unknown.

Universal primer sites and UMIs were introduced during 5'RACE template-switching synthesis of TCR cDNA. Each CDR3 protein gets one entry after TCRdb re-called the 5' RACE reads with MiXCR. The profile shows about 510,000 distinct CDR3 sequences, roughly a fifth of them singletons. With 0 bases clipped from V and 3 bases from J, the junction kept 1 base outside the gene matches. CDR1 and CDR2 (germline): LGHNA, YNFKEQ. This CDR3 spans 16 amino acids. The sample in question was PBMCs, obtained roughly 20 days after the first yellow fever vaccination. The rearrangement joins TRBV4-2 to TRBJ2-1; TRBD1 matches 11 bases. This TCR came from a man between 18 and 35 years old who received the YFV17D yellow fever vaccine. This chain's CDR3 is CASSQDGTGGYNEQFF. CDR3 nucleotide sequence: TGTGCCAGCAGCCAAGACGGGACAGGGGGCTACAATGAGCAGTTCTTC.